This section outlines one TCR beta chain sequence together with its context. There is no known antigen for this receptor. No base-level quality is on record; no much larger clone is a single base apart. In this study, sorted CD4+ and CD8+ T cells from the blood of healthy subjects and of severe aplastic anemia patients had their TCR repertoires deep-sequenced. Ficoll-Paque density gradient centrifugation was used to isolate peripheral blood mononuclear cells. Before DNA was extracted, CD4+ and CD8+ T cells were sorted using either FACS or magnetic beads. This entry belongs to a study of CD8+CD57+ T cells in acquired aplastic anemia (dated by TCRdb to the late 2010s). About the full investigation: A mean of approximately 3 ug of DNA, ranging from about 0.17 to 30 ug, was extracted from sorted CD4+ and CD8+ cells. Mean read counts for healthy donor samples were about 10.8 million for CD4+ cells and about 12 million for CD8+ cells.

What the research found in general, with its limitations: No significant difference in CD8+ Simpson's diversity was found between patients and healthy controls (P=0.060). Some 31 CD8+ CDR3 sequences were shared between patients and controls but appeared highly expressed in patients and within their immunodominant clones.

The CDR3 starts with the cysteine, ends with the phenylalanine, and has 13 residues. The sequence is cut down to CDR3 DNA, 39 bases in frame from base 1. CDR1 and CDR2, per the germline V gene, are KGHDR and SFDVKD. A distance of 12 bases separates the germline ends of V and J, which lose 10 bases and 2 bases respectively. Genomic DNA was used as template for profiling of TCR beta VDJ combinations and CDR3 sequences. TCR repertoire sequencing was run on an Illumina HiSeq 2000. Per the source publication's procedure: Repertoire assessment relied on Simpson's diversity index, CDR3 size and DJ length profiles, and TRBV/TRBJ rearrangement plots. The immunodominant clone was defined as the most abundant DNA sequence in deep sequencing data. CDR3 amino acid sequences were screened for sharing across subjects and compared with published repertoires and the VDJdb database. Through fastp at Q25 and MiXCR, TCRdb rebuilt clones from the public reads, retaining in-frame beta chains. Entries are consolidated by CDR3 protein sequence, retaining the most common genes and DNA. The V and J calls were determined by TCRdb, not by the authors. The sample table holds tens of thousands of distinct CDR3 sequences, of which approximately 46% were seen once. In total, the top ten clones hold roughly 70% of the sample.

This sequence uses TRBV24-1 and TRBJ2-3; the D segment is perhaps TRBD1 or TRBD2, each sharing 5 matched bases. The receptor was derived from a human donor in good health, serving as a control. Sequenced material: sorted CD4+, CD8+, or CD8+CD57+ T cells (not recorded which) from PBMCs. The CDR3 region reads CATWGRNTDTQYF. The nucleotide sequence reads as follows: TGTGCCACTTGGGGACGGAACACAGATACGCAGTATTTT.